These 24 T cell receptor beta chains originate from one sample sequenced in a study of T cell repertoires in cytomegalovirus infection. These receptors lack a known antigen. Using its own MiXCR run on the reads, TCRdb lists one record per CDR3 protein. The data show a few hundred thousand distinct CDR3 sequences, around 25% seen once. The starting material was cultured PBMCs, obtained from culture after CMV antigen stimulation. The source of these receptors is a human donor in good health (CMV status not recorded). Some clones in this sample may be carry-over from other donors' samples.

This clonotype was counted at least ten times. The CDR3 DNA sequence: TGTGCCAGCAGCTTAGCGCTACGAGGAACTGAAGCTTTCTTT. Translation: CASSLALRGTEAFF. V is TRBV7-2 and J is TRBJ1-1; D not resolved. CDR1 and CDR2 (germline): SGHTA, FQGNSA. The CDR3 extends over 14 amino acids. Trimming removed 0 bases from V and 5 bases from J, with 10 bases in between.

This clonotype was seen repeatedly, ten times or more. The chain uses TRBV20-1 and TRBJ2-2; no firm D call. Germline CDR1 is DFQATT and CDR2 is SNEGSKA (reference sequence). V was clipped by 1 base and J by 9 bases, with 3 bases between them. The CDR3 has 10 residues. The CDR3 DNA follows: TGCAGTGCTAGAGGCCGGGAGCTGTTTTTT. It yields the protein CSARGRELFF.

V is TRBV7-9 and J is TRBJ1-1; D might be TRBD1 (5 bases). The CDR3 is 13 residues long. The ends were cut back, 4 bases at V and 7 bases at J, with 13 bases in the middle. Germline-derived CDR1 and CDR2 are SEHNR and FQNEAQ (reference sequence). The DNA of the CDR3 is TGTGCCAGCAGCTCTACTCAGGGTGGTGAAGCTTTCTTT. Translation gives CASSSTQGGEAFF.

This clonotype was detected only a few times. The V gene is TRBV20-1, the J gene TRBJ2-6; a possible D gene is TRBD2 (7 bases). CDR3 length: 16 amino acids. Looked up from germline, CDR1 is DFQATT and CDR2 is SNEGSKA (reference sequence). The V end lost 5 bases, the J end lost 0 bases, and 14 bases lay between the germline ends. The CDR3 region has the DNA TGCAGTGCTGGGAGGGGGGCTAGCTCTGGGGCCAACGTCCTGACTTTC. It translates to CSAGRGASSGANVLTF.

The chain combines TRBV7-2 with TRBJ2-6; no reliable D call. The CDR3 length is 15 residues. With 2 bases removed from V and 1 base from J, the gap between germline ends came to 6 bases. Germline lookup yields CDR1 SGHTA and CDR2 FQGNSA. As DNA, the CDR3 is TGTGCCAGCAGCTTACAGAAATCTGGGGCCAACGTCCTGACTTTC. The encoded protein is CASSLQKSGANVLTF.

This clonotype was seen a handful of times. CDR3 amino acids: CASSLRQASPLHF. CDR3 DNA: TGTGCCAGCAGTTTGCGACAGGCCTCACCCCTCCACTTT. The chain links TRBV12-3 or TRBV12-4 to TRBJ1-6; D is perhaps TRBD1 (6 bases). The V and J ends lost 3 bases and 10 bases respectively, with 10 bases between them. The CDR3 is 13 residues long.

The table lists this clonotype with a few counts. The chain employs TRBV7-9 and TRBJ2-5; 9 bases match TRBD1. The V and J ends lost 5 bases and 3 bases, in that order; junction bases with no gene match: 10. There are 16 residues in the CDR3. Germline CDR1 reads SEHNR; CDR2 reads FQNEAQ (reference sequence). The DNA of the CDR3 is TGTGCCAGCAGCCCGCATCCGGGACAGGGTAAAGAGACCCAGTACTTC. Translated, it gives CASSPHPGQGKETQYF.

The J gene is TRBJ2-7, the V gene TRBV7-2; no clear D gene. V was trimmed by 4 bases and J by 5 bases, leaving 9 bases between them. The germline CDR1 and CDR2 sequences are SGHTA and FQGNSA. There are 12 residues in the CDR3. The CDR3, as DNA: TGTGCCAGCAGCTCTTCTTGGGACGAGCAGTACTTC. Its protein is CASSSSWDEQYF.

As DNA, the CDR3 is TGCAGCGTTCGAAGGGGTAGCACCTACGAGGAGTACGTC. Protein sequence: CSVRRGSTYEEYV. The chain links TRBV29-1 to TRBJ2-7, with D possibly being TRBD1 (5 bases). This CDR3 region has 13 residues. Germline V gives CDR1 SQVTM, CDR2 ANQGSEA.

This clonotype was detected ten times or more. The J gene is TRBJ1-6, the V gene TRBV7-8; TRBD1 aligns across 11 bases. The CDR3 extends over 14 amino acids. The junction had 3 bases not matched to a gene; V was cut back by 7 bases and J by 7 bases. The germline gives CDR1 SGHVS, CDR2 FQNEAQ. The CDR3 loop reads CASMGTGGNSPLHF. The CDR3 coding sequence is TGTGCCAGCATGGGGACAGGGGGAAATTCACCCCTCCACTTT.

This clonotype showed up many times. This chain joins TRBV7-2 and TRBJ2-5; 8 bases are shared with TRBD2. CDR3 length: 14 amino acids. Per germline, CDR1 SGHTA and CDR2 FQGNSA. Germline trimming cut 5 bases from V and 5 bases from J; bases unmatched to any gene: 7. This chain's CDR3 is CASSPLAGSETQYF. The CDR3 DNA reads as TGTGCCAGCAGCCCGTTAGCGGGAAGTGAGACCCAGTACTTC.

Here the CDR3 DNA reads TGCAGTGCTAGGGCGACGGACACTGAAGCTTTCTTT. It yields the protein CSARATDTEAFF. The chain combines TRBV20-1 with TRBJ1-1; D remains unclear. The V gene lost 3 bases and the J gene lost 3 bases, with 8 bases spanning the gap. Germline CDR1 DFQATT, CDR2 SNEGSKA (reference sequence). The length of the CDR3 is 12 residues.

The CDR3 DNA sequence: TGTGCCAGCAGCTTCCCCGAGGGGGGACGTGGTGAAAAACTGTTTTTT. This sequence encodes CASSFPEGGRGEKLFF. The J gene is TRBJ1-4, the V gene TRBV5-5; D possibly corresponds to TRBD1 (6 bases). The V end was cut by 2 bases, the J end by 7 bases, with 18 bases between. This CDR3 is 16 amino acids long. Per germline, CDR1 SGHKS and CDR2 YYEKEE (reference sequence). Supplemented by reference TRBV5-5 and TRBJ1-4, the full variable domain reads DAGVTQSPTHLIKTRGQQVTLRCSPISGHKSVSWYQQVLGQGPQFIFQYYEKEERGRGNFPDRFSARQFPNYSSELNVNALLLGDSALYLCASSFPEGGRGEKLFFGSGTQLSVL.

The chain recombines TRBV6-2 or TRBV6-3 with TRBJ2-1; TRBD2 matches 9 bases. Germline V gives CDR1 MNHEY, CDR2 SVGEGT. The CDR3 covers 16 residues. The V and J ends lost 2 bases and 4 bases, in that order; junction bases with no gene match: 6. The CDR3 sequence is CASSYVGSGSYNEQFF. The CDR3 nucleotides read TGTGCCAGCAGTTACGTGGGTAGCGGGAGTTACAATGAGCAGTTCTTC.

The rearrangement links TRBV7-3 to TRBJ2-2; 10 nucleotides align to TRBD2. CDR3 size: 16 residues. In germline, CDR1 is SGHTA, CDR2 FQGTGA. The ends lost 5 bases at V and 0 bases at J; junction bases unmatched: 3. For the CDR3, the DNA is TGTGCCAGCAGCCGGACTAGCGGTGCGAACACCGGGGAGCTGTTTTTT. Translating it yields CASSRTSGANTGELFF.

This clonotype was counted many times. V gene TRBV7-6 combines with J gene TRBJ1-2; 7 positions match TRBD1. With V trimmed by 5 bases and J by 6 bases, 6 bases remained unmatched. CDR1 is SGHVS, CDR2 FNYEAQ, per germline. CDR3 length: 13 residues. This chain's CDR3 is CASSPGQKDGYTF. In DNA, the CDR3 is TGTGCCAGCAGCCCGGGACAGAAGGATGGCTACACCTTC.

In this sample, this clonotype turned up many times. The chain carries TRBV7-8 and TRBJ1-5, with D perhaps matching TRBD1 (5 bases). The V end was cut by 5 bases, the J end by 0 bases, with 8 bases between. CDR3 size: 14 residues. In germline, CDR1 is SGHVS, CDR2 FQNEAQ. For the CDR3, the DNA is TGTGCCAGCAGCCCGGGACTTAGCAATCAGCCCCAGCATTTT. Translating gives CASSPGLSNQPQHF.

This clonotype was found many times. The chain uses TRBV9 and TRBJ2-3; D is perhaps TRBD1 or TRBD2 (6 bases each). Trimming took 0 bases from V and 3 from J, leaving 17 bases between them. CDR3 size: 17 residues. Germline CDR1 reads SGDLS; CDR2 reads YYNGEE. The DNA for the CDR3 is TGTGCCAGCAGCGTAGAAGGGGGGCTAGCGCCAACAGATACGCAGTATTTT. Translated, it gives CASSVEGGLAPTDTQYF.

This chain connects TRBV28 to TRBJ1-3; D may be TRBD1 (6 bases). The CDR3 loop spans 14 amino acids. Deletions cut 6 bases from V and 2 bases from J, with 11 bases between. CDR1 and CDR2 (germline): MDHEN, SYDVKM. This chain's CDR3 is CASRADSPGNTIYF. CDR3 coding DNA: TGTGCCAGCAGGGCGGACAGCCCTGGAAACACCATATATTTT. Looking up the rest from reference TRBV28 and TRBJ1-3 gives the full variable domain: DVKVTQSSRYLVKRTGEKVFLECVQDMDHENMFWYRQDPGLGLRLIYFSYDVKMKEKGDIPEGYSVSREKKERFSLILESASTNQTSMYLCASRADSPGNTIYFGEGSWLTVV.

The J gene is TRBJ1-5, the V gene TRBV19, with D uncertain. The germline gives CDR1 LNHDA, CDR2 SQIVND (reference sequence). The V and J ends lost 4 bases and 2 bases respectively, with 6 bases between them. The CDR3 length is 13 residues. The CDR3 region has the DNA TGTGCCAGTAGTAGGTTGGGCAATCAGCCCCAGCATTTT. Translation gives CASSRLGNQPQHF.

The V gene is TRBV6-6, the J gene TRBJ1-2; D call uncertain. Trimming removed 6 bases from V and 7 bases from J, with 9 bases in between. The CDR3 covers 11 residues. Per germline, CDR1 MNHNY and CDR2 SVGAGI (reference sequence). The CDR3 here is CASSPGFGYTF. DNA of the CDR3: TGTGCCAGCAGCCCCGGGTTTGGCTACACCTTC.

V and J are TRBV29-1 and TRBJ2-2; TRBD1 might be the D (5 bases). This CDR3 spans 15 amino acids. In germline, CDR1 is SQVTM, CDR2 ANQGSEA. The V end lost 0 bases, the J end lost 0 bases, and 8 bases lay between the germline ends. The CDR3 DNA is TGCAGCGTTGAAGATGACAGATCGAACACCGGGGAGCTGTTTTTT. Encoded protein: CSVEDDRSNTGELFF.

V usage is TRBV30 and J usage is TRBJ1-2, with 11 bases fitting TRBD1. The CDR3 loop spans 16 amino acids. Germline V lookup: CDR1 GTSNPN, CDR2 SVGIG (reference sequence). Trimming cost V 3 bases and J 7 bases; bases outside gene matches: 13. The CDR3 region is CAWRGTGGEGRAGYTF. The CDR3 nucleotides are TGTGCCTGGAGAGGGACAGGGGGGGAAGGACGCGCTGGCTACACCTTC.

J is TRBJ1-2 and V is TRBV11-3; maybe TRBD1 (6 bases). The germline CDR1 and CDR2 sequences are SGHNT and YENEEA. This CDR3 contains 15 residues. Trimming shortened V by 4 bases and J by 4 bases, and 16 bases separated the two germline ends. CDR3 amino acids: CASSSTRGIGYGYTF. The CDR3, as DNA: TGTGCCAGCAGCTCTACCAGGGGAATAGGCTATGGCTACACCTTC.